This passage covers 18 T cell receptor beta chains from one sample sequenced in a study of CD8 T cells in ankylosing spondylitis. MiXCR, run by TCRdb on the 5' RACE reads, gives a single entry per CDR3 protein. The sample has about 240,000 distinct CDR3 sequences, roughly a tenth seen once. Sequencing used blood, either unsorted or a sorted T cell fraction (not recorded which). The receptors stem from a male donor with ankylosing spondylitis or in good health (not recorded which).

This clonotype was counted at least ten times. This chain connects TRBV5-1 to TRBJ2-1; 10 nucleotides match TRBD2. After removal of 3 bases from V and 8 bases from J, the junction contained 14 bases not matched to a gene. Germline V gene data show CDR1 as SGHRS and CDR2 as YFSETQ. This CDR3 contains 17 residues. For the CDR3, the DNA is TGCGCCAGCAGCTCCCAATTGAGCGGGAGGGCCAAGGATGAGCAGTTCTTC. This encodes CASSSQLSGRAKDEQFF.

This clonotype was seen repeatedly, ten times or more. The rearrangement uses TRBV28 and TRBJ2-7, with D possibly being TRBD1 (5 bases). Germline V lookup: CDR1 MDHEN, CDR2 SYDVKM. The length of the CDR3 is 14 residues. Trimming pared 0 bases from V and 0 bases from J, leaving 6 bases between. The chain's CDR3 is CASSLWDTSYEQYF. CDR3 sequence (DNA): TGTGCCAGCAGTTTATGGGACACCTCCTACGAGCAGTACTTC.

This clonotype has a count of ten or more. The CDR3 nucleotides read TGCAGTGCTAGAGTAGGGGACAGATTCTCCTACGAGCAGTACTTC. Protein sequence: CSARVGDRFSYEQYF. J is TRBJ2-7 and V is TRBV20-1; 7 bases match TRBD1. Losses at the gene ends were 1 base for V and 0 bases for J; bases not matched to a gene: 6. The CDR3 sequence is 15 residues long. CDR1 is DFQATT and CDR2 is SNEGSKA in the germline V gene (reference sequence).

This clonotype was observed at least ten times. This chain uses TRBV3-1 with TRBJ2-2; D not certain. Trimming stripped 4 bases from V and 2 bases from J, with 5 bases between. The germline V gene has CDR1 LGHDT and CDR2 YNNKEL (reference sequence). This CDR3 comprises 13 residues. CDR3 in amino acids: CASSRLNTGELFF. CDR3 nucleotides: TGTGCCAGCAGCCGACTTAACACCGGGGAGCTGTTTTTT.

CDR3 sequence: CATSDFSGLEAFF. CDR3 in DNA: TGTGCCACCAGTGATTTTTCAGGTCTCGAAGCTTTCTTT. The rearrangement links TRBV24-1 to TRBJ1-1; D is unclear. Deletions cut 1 base from V and 8 bases from J, with 10 bases between. Germline-derived CDR1 and CDR2 are KGHDR and SFDVKD. The CDR3 is made up of 13 amino acids.

This clonotype was detected once. The chain joins TRBV18 to TRBJ1-6, with TRBD1 identical over 7 bases. The CDR3 consists of 16 residues. V lost 4 bases to trimming and J lost 10 bases; unmatched junction nucleotides: 13. Germline V gene data show CDR1 as KGHSH and CDR2 as LQKENI. In DNA, the CDR3 is TGTGCCAGCTCACGGACTACCGGGACAGTGATGTCACCCCTCCACTTT. Translating it yields CASSRTTGTVMSPLHF.

The chain couples TRBV9 to TRBJ2-2, with TRBD2 matching over 11 bases. The CDR3 totals 18 residues. With 8 bases clipped from V and 1 base from J, the junction kept 13 bases outside the gene matches. Germline V CDR1 and CDR2: SGDLS, YYNGEE. DNA of the CDR3: TGTGCCAGGAACAGAACTAGCGGGGGCGTAAAGAACACCGGGGAGCTGTTTTTT. Protein sequence: CARNRTSGGVKNTGELFF.

This clonotype was found many times. The gene calls are TRBV20-1 and TRBJ2-3, with TRBD1 as a possible D gene (6 bases). The CDR3 is made up of 15 amino acids. The V end lost 4 bases, the J end lost 6 bases, and 20 bases lay between the germline ends. Germline lookup yields CDR1 DFQATT and CDR2 SNEGSKA (reference sequence). The CDR3 sequence is CSATGQTSLADTQYF. The CDR3 bases are TGCAGTGCTACGGGACAAACCTCTCTTGCGGATACGCAGTATTTT.

On this clonotype: A junction end diverges from the germline sequence, so it may reflect a read error. The chain couples TRBV3-1 to TRBJ2-3; TRBD2 aligns across 10 bases. The CDR3 covers 17 residues. The germline CDR1 and CDR2 sequences are LGHDT and YNNKEL (reference sequence). Written as DNA, the CDR3 is TGTGCCAGCTGCCAAGCGGGGACTAGCGTATACACAGATACGCAGTATTTT. Translation: CASCQAGTSVYTDTQYF.

The chain carries TRBV5-1 and TRBJ2-1, with D unresolved. Trimming left V 0 bases short and J 1 base short, with 5 bases between. In germline, CDR1 is SGHRS, CDR2 YFSETQ. CDR3 length equals 14 residues. The CDR3 sequence: CASSLAVSYNEQFF. The CDR3 DNA is TGCGCCAGCAGCTTGGCAGTGTCCTACAATGAGCAGTTCTTC.

V is TRBV20-1 and J is TRBJ1-5, with TRBD1 as a possible D gene (6 bases). In germline, CDR1 is DFQATT, CDR2 SNEGSKA (reference sequence). There are 15 residues in the CDR3. Between the trimmed V and J ends, which lost 2 bases and 0 bases, there was a span of 11 bases. The CDR3 nucleotides are TGCAGTGCTAGACAGGGGCTACCTAGCAATCAGCCCCAGCATTTT. Encoded protein: CSARQGLPSNQPQHF.

The rearrangement uses TRBV28 and TRBJ2-1; D is unresolved. CDR3 length: 12 amino acids. Germline loops: CDR1 MDHEN, CDR2 SYDVKM. V was pared by 1 base and J by 8 bases, with 6 bases between. The CDR3 coding sequence is TGTGCCAGCAGTTTATTGATCGATGAGCAGTTCTTC. Translated: CASSLLIDEQFF. The full variable domain, its missing parts supplied by reference TRBV28 and TRBJ2-1, is DVKVTQSSRYLVKRTGEKVFLECVQDMDHENMFWYRQDPGLGLRLIYFSYDVKMKEKGDIPEGYSVSREKKERFSLILESASTNQTSMYLCASSLLIDEQFFGPGTRLTVL.

The chain uses TRBV18 and TRBJ1-2; D not resolved. V lost 3 bases and J 2 bases, leaving 13 bases between the germline ends. Germline V gene data show CDR1 as KGHSH and CDR2 as LQKENI. This CDR3 has 15 residues. The CDR3 here is CASSPGRAENYGYTF. CDR3 in DNA: TGTGCCAGCTCACCTGGACGCGCTGAGAACTATGGCTACACCTTC.

The gene calls are TRBV5-1 and TRBJ2-5; a weak D match, TRBD1 (6 bases). The CDR3 has 15 residues. CDR1 is SGHRS and CDR2 is YFSETQ in the germline V gene. V gave up 4 bases and J gave up 5 bases, with 18 bases separating them. The DNA for the CDR3 is TGCGCCAGCAGCCCCTTACAGGGTCGGGGTGAGACCCAGTACTTC. Amino acid sequence: CASSPLQGRGETQYF.

The table lists this clonotype with a few counts. The rearrangement uses TRBV7-2 and TRBJ2-3; 10 bases line up with TRBD2. V was pared by 1 base and J by 3 bases, with 4 bases of the junction left unmatched. The CDR3 is 16 amino acids. Germline V gives CDR1 SGHTA, CDR2 FQGNSA. The CDR3 here is CASSLGASGGTDTQYF. The DNA for the CDR3 is TGTGCCAGCAGCTTAGGAGCTAGCGGGGGAACAGATACGCAGTATTTT.

This chain joins TRBV18 and TRBJ2-1, with a possible D match to TRBD1 (6 bases). The V gene lost 6 bases and the J gene lost 9 bases, with 15 bases spanning the gap. Germline V lookup: CDR1 KGHSH, CDR2 LQKENI. The CDR3 contains 13 residues. This CDR3 is CASSSGVAREQFF. CDR3 nucleotides: TGTGCCAGCTCGTCAGGGGTTGCGCGTGAGCAGTTCTTC.

This clonotype was detected ten times or more. The rearrangement uses TRBV20-1 and TRBJ2-1, with D unclear. The CDR3 contains 14 residues. Germline V CDR1 and CDR2: DFQATT, SNEGSKA (reference sequence). V was trimmed by 0 bases and J by 0 bases, leaving 6 bases between them. CDR3 amino acids: CSARDQSSYNEQFF. CDR3 DNA: TGCAGTGCTAGAGACCAGAGCTCCTACAATGAGCAGTTCTTC.

This clonotype has a count of ten or more. The chain is built from TRBV4-2 and TRBJ1-5; D unclear. Trimming removed 0 bases at V and 3 bases at J, with 9 bases between. Germline V gene lookup returns CDR1 LGHNA and CDR2 YNFKEQ. This CDR3 is 15 amino acids long. The CDR3 spells CASSQDGVNNQPQHF. In DNA, the CDR3 is TGTGCCAGCAGCCAAGATGGGGTGAACAATCAGCCCCAGCATTTT.